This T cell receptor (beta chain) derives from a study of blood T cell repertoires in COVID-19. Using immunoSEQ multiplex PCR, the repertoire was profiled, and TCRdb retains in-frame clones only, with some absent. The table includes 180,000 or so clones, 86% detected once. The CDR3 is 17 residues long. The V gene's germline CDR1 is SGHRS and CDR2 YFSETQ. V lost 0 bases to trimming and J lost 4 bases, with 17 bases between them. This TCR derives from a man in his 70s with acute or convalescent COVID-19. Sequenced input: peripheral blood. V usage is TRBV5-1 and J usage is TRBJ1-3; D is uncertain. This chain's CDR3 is CASSLVSQSVGGNTIYF. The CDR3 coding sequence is TGCGCCAGCAGCTTGGTCTCCCAAAGTGTGGGCGGAAACACCATATATTTT.